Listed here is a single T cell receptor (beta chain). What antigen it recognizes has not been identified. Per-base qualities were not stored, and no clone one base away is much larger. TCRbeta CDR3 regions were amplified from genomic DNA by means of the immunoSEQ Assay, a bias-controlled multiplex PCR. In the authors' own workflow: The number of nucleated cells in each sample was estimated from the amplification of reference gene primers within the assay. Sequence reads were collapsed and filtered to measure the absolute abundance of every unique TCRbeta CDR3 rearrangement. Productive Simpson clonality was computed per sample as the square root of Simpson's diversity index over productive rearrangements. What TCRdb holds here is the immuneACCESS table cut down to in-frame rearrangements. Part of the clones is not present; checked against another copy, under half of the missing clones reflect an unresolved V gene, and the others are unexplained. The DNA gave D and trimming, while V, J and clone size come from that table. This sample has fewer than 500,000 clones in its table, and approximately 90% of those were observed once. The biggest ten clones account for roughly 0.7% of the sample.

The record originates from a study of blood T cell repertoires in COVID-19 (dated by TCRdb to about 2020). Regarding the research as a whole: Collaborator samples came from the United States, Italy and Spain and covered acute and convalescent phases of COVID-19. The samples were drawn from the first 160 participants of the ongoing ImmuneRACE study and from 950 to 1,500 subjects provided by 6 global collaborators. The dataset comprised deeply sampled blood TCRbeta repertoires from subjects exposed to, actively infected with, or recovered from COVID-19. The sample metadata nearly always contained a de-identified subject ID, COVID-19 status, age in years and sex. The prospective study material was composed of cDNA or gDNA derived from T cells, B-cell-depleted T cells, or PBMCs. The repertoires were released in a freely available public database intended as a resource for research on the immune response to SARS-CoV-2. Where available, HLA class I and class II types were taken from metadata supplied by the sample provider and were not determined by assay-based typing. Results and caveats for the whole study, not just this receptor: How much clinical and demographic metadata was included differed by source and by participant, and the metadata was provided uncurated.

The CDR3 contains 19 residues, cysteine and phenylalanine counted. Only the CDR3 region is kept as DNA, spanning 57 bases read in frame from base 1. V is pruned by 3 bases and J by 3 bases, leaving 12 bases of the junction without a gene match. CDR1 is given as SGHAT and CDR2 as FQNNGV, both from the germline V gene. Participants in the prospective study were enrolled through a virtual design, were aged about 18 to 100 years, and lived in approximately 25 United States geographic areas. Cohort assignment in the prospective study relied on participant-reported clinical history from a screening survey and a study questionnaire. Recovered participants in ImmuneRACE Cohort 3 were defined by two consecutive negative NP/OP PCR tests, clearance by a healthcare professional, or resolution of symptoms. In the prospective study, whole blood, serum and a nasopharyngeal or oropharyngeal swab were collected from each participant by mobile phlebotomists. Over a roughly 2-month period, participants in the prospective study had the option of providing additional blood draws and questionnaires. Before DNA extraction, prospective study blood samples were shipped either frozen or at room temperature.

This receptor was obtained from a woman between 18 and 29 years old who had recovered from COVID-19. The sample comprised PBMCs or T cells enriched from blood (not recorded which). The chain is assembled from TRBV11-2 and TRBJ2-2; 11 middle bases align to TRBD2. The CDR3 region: CASSFKRLAGIKYTGELFF. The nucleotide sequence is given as TGTGCCAGCAGCTTCAAGAGACTAGCGGGGATAAAATACACCGGGGAGCTGTTTTTT. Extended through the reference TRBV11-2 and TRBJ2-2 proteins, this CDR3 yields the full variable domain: EAGVAQSPRYKIIEKRQSVAFWCNPISGHATLYWYQQILGQGPKLLIQFQNNGVVDDSQLPKDRFSAERLKGVDSTLKIQPAKLEDSAVYLCASSFKRLAGIKYTGELFFGEGSRLTVL.